The 22 T cell receptor beta chains presented below share a single source sample, sequenced in a study of blood T cell repertoires in COVID-19. The table came from immunoSEQ multiplex PCR; TCRdb's copy has only in-frame clones and leaves some out. The sample lists 100,000 to 150,000 clones, around 88% occurring once. The sample was peripheral blood. All receptors derive from a man aged 50 to 60 with acute or convalescent COVID-19.

The V and J genes are TRBV2 and TRBJ1-2, with TRBD1 matching 9 bases. The CDR3 consists of 13 residues. V lost 5 bases and J lost 8; bases outside the gene matches: 6. Germline V gives CDR1 SNHLY, CDR2 FYNNEI. CDR3 sequence: CASSKEGQGGYTF. Here the CDR3 DNA reads TGTGCCAGCAGTAAAGAGGGACAGGGAGGCTACACCTTC.

The rearrangement uses TRBV27 and TRBJ1-5; D is possibly TRBD1 (5 bases). Trimming removed 6 bases at V and 4 bases at J, with 16 bases between. There are 15 residues in the CDR3. Germline CDR1 and CDR2: MNHEY and SMNVEV (reference sequence). The CDR3 bases are TGTGCCAGCAGGGAAGGGGCAAGTTATAATCAGCCCCAGCATTTT. Translated, it gives CASREGASYNQPQHF.

Concerning this clone itself: Other DNA sequences in this specimen translate into the identical CDR3. This rearrangement joins TRBV5-1 to TRBJ2-5; no definite D call. Looked up from germline, CDR1 is SGHRS and CDR2 is YFSETQ. The V end was cut by 0 bases, the J end by 5 bases, with 5 bases between. There are 12 residues in the CDR3. The CDR3 spells CASSLAGETQYF. CDR3 nucleotide sequence: TGCGCCAGCAGCTTGGCCGGGGAGACCCAGTACTTC.

This chain connects TRBV5-8 to TRBJ2-3; perhaps TRBD1 as D (6 bases). The CDR3 sequence is 13 residues long. CDR1 and CDR2 (germline): SGHTS, YDEGEE. Between the trimmed V and J ends, which lost 7 bases and 5 bases, there was a span of 14 bases. The CDR3 DNA follows: TGTGCCAGCCCTAAAGCAGGGGTAGATACGCAGTATTTT. Its translation: CASPKAGVDTQYF.

This chain connects TRBV9 to TRBJ1-3, with D unclear. Trimming pared 4 bases from V and 5 bases from J, leaving 10 bases between. The CDR3 is made up of 13 amino acids. Per germline, CDR1 SGDLS and CDR2 YYNGEE. CDR3 sequence reads: CASSLTTRNTIYF. The CDR3 nucleotides are TGTGCCAGCAGCCTGACTACGAGAAACACCATATATTTT.

The chain has TRBV6-5 and TRBJ1-5, with D uncertain. Germline V gene lookup returns CDR1 MNHEY and CDR2 SVGAGI. V was clipped by 8 bases and J by 5 bases, with 13 bases between them. The CDR3 contains 13 residues. CDR3 sequence (DNA): TGTGCCAGCGGGTACAAGCAGGATCAGCCCCAGCATTTT. Its protein product is CASGYKQDQPQHF.

The V and J genes are TRBV28 and TRBJ2-3, with D possibly being TRBD2 (6 bases). The CDR3 sequence is 12 residues long. With 8 bases removed from V and 0 bases from J, the gap between germline ends came to 6 bases. Per the germline V gene, CDR1 is MDHEN and CDR2 is SYDVKM. CDR3 coding DNA: TGTGCCAGCGGAGGGAGCACAGATACGCAGTATTTT. Protein sequence: CASGGSTDTQYF. Drawing the rest from reference TRBV28 and TRBJ2-3, the complete variable domain is DVKVTQSSRYLVKRTGEKVFLECVQDMDHENMFWYRQDPGLGLRLIYFSYDVKMKEKGDIPEGYSVSREKKERFSLILESASTNQTSMYLCASGGSTDTQYFGPGTRLTVL.

The rearrangement uses TRBV3-1 (or the pseudogene TRBV3-2) and TRBJ1-5; D is undetermined. The germline CDR1 and CDR2 sequences are LGHDT and YNNKEL (reference sequence). The CDR3 totals 13 residues. The ends were cut back, 0 bases at V and 16 bases at J, with 16 bases in the middle. CDR3 sequence (DNA): TGTGCCAGCAGCCAAGACCCGAGTGGAGGCAGCCATTTT. Translated: CASSQDPSGGSHF.

The chain couples TRBV2 to TRBJ2-1, with TRBD2 identical over 10 bases. The V and J ends lost 7 bases and 4 bases, in that order; junction bases with no gene match: 4. Germline V CDR1 and CDR2: SNHLY, FYNNEI. This CDR3 contains 14 residues. The CDR3, as DNA: TGTGCCAGCAAAGCGGGAGGGCCTTACAATGAGCAGTTCTTC. Translation gives CASKAGGPYNEQFF. Together with reference TRBV2 and TRBJ2-1, the CDR3 gives the full variable domain: EPEVTQTPSHQVTQMGQEVILRCVPISNHLYFYWYRQILGQKVEFLVSFYNNEISEKSEIFDDQFSVERPDGSNFTLKIRSTKLEDSAMYFCASKAGGPYNEQFFGPGTRLTVL.

This chain links TRBV5-1 with TRBJ2-1; D might be TRBD1 (5 bases). Germline values: CDR1 SGHRS, CDR2 YFSETQ. The CDR3 has 13 residues. Between the trimmed V and J ends, which lost 2 bases and 8 bases, there was a span of 11 bases. CDR3 bases: TGCGCCAGCAGCTTTCGGTTAGGGGATGAGCAGTTCTTC. Amino acid sequence: CASSFRLGDEQFF.

The chain couples TRBV9 to TRBJ2-2, with TRBD2 matching 9 bases. Germline V lookup: CDR1 SGDLS, CDR2 YYNGEE. The junction had 13 bases not matched to a gene; V was cut back by 6 bases and J by 7 bases. CDR3 length: 16 residues. The CDR3 spells CASTASGAGGIGELFF. CDR3 coding DNA: TGTGCCAGCACCGCAAGCGGAGCGGGGGGAATCGGGGAGCTGTTTTTT.

This chain joins TRBV29-1 and TRBJ2-1, with 9 bases identical to TRBD1. CDR3 size: 11 residues. Germline assignment: CDR1 SQVTM and CDR2 ANQGSEA. DNA of the CDR3: TGCGTGGGGACAGGGAACAATGAGCAGTTCTTC. It yields the protein CVGTGNNEQFF.

The V gene is TRBV19, the J gene TRBJ1-1; 9 nucleotides agree with TRBD1. CDR1 and CDR2 from the germline V gene are LNHDA and SQIVND (reference sequence). CDR3 length equals 15 residues. V gave up 5 bases and J gave up 6 bases; unmatched junction bases: 10. The CDR3 nucleotides read TGTGCCAGTAGTGTTCTTGGACAGGGGAGCGCTGAAGCTTTCTTT. Amino acids: CASSVLGQGSAEAFF. The full variable domain, with the rest looked up from reference TRBV19 and TRBJ1-1, is DGGITQSPKYLFRKEGQNVTLSCEQNLNHDAMYWYRQDPGQGLRLIYYSQIVNDFQKGDIAEGYSVSREKKESFPLTVTSAQKNPTAFYLCASSVLGQGSAEAFFGQGTRLTVV.

CDR3 in DNA: TGTGCCAGCAGTAAGGGGATGGCTGAAGCTTTCTTT. It encodes CASSKGMAEAFF. The rearrangement joins TRBV6-5 to TRBJ1-1, with TRBD1 as a possible D gene (5 bases). Germline CDR1 reads MNHEY; CDR2 reads SVGAGI. This CDR3 is 12 amino acids long. The V gene lost 5 bases and the J gene lost 6 bases, with 10 bases spanning the gap.

This chain uses TRBV5-1 with TRBJ2-1; TRBD2 matches 8 bases. From germline, CDR1 is SGHRS and CDR2 YFSETQ. Germline trimming cut 1 base from V and 5 bases from J; bases unmatched to any gene: 8. This CDR3 is 16 amino acids long. DNA of the CDR3: TGCGCCAGCAGCTTGTCCGCAGCGGGAGTAAACAATGAGCAGTTCTTC. Its protein is CASSLSAAGVNNEQFF.

Comments on this clone: This sample also contains other DNA sequences that code for the same CDR3. The chain has TRBV28 and TRBJ1-4; D might be TRBD1 (5 bases). The CDR3 length is 15 residues. The germline V gene encodes CDR1 MDHEN and CDR2 SYDVKM. V lost 4 bases, J lost 5 bases, and 14 bases lay in between. CDR3 amino acids: CASSYPGLLNEKLFF. Written as DNA, the CDR3 is TGTGCCAGCAGTTACCCGGGACTTTTAAATGAAAAACTGTTTTTT.

Regarding this clone: Other DNA sequences in the same sample also yield this CDR3. V and J are TRBV28 and TRBJ1-6, with D possibly being TRBD1 (6 bases). The CDR3 extends over 12 amino acids. Trimming pared 6 bases from V and 10 bases from J, leaving 10 bases between. Germline V lookup: CDR1 MDHEN, CDR2 SYDVKM. This CDR3 is CASSQGKSPLHF. The CDR3 DNA reads as TGTGCCAGCAGCCAGGGGAAATCACCCCTCCACTTT.

This chain uses TRBV7-9 with TRBJ1-2; a possible D gene is TRBD1 (5 bases). Per germline, CDR1 SEHNR and CDR2 FQNEAQ (reference sequence). V dropped 3 bases and J dropped 2 bases, with 7 bases sitting between them. The CDR3 consists of 13 residues. The CDR3 protein is CASSLEGNYGYTF. CDR3 sequence (DNA): TGTGCCAGCAGCTTGGAGGGGAACTATGGCTACACCTTC.

The chain couples TRBV7-9 to TRBJ1-3, with D perhaps TRBD1 (5 bases). Trimming removed 5 bases at V and 2 bases at J, with 13 bases between. The CDR3 totals 15 residues. CDR1 and CDR2 (germline): SEHNR, FQNEAQ (reference sequence). The CDR3 is CASSPPGITGNTIYF. Written as DNA, the CDR3 is TGTGCCAGCAGCCCCCCAGGGATAACTGGAAACACCATATATTTT.

The rearrangement joins TRBV11-1 to TRBJ2-1; a possible D gene is TRBD1 (6 bases). The CDR3 extends over 11 amino acids. CDR1 and CDR2 from the germline V gene are SGHAT and FQDESV (reference sequence). V lost 5 bases to trimming and J lost 7 bases, with 6 bases between them. This CDR3 reads CASSQGNEQFF. The CDR3 region has the DNA TGTGCCAGCAGCCAGGGGAATGAGCAGTTCTTC.

The chain is built from TRBV5-4 and TRBJ1-1; no definite D call. There are 13 residues in the CDR3. The germline V gene encodes CDR1 SGHNT and CDR2 YYREEE (reference sequence). V was pared by 4 bases and J by 0 bases, with 7 bases between. The DNA of the CDR3 is TGTGCCAGCAGCCCCATCATGAACACTGAAGCTTTCTTT. It translates to CASSPIMNTEAFF. Full variable domain (remainder filled in from reference TRBV5-4 and TRBJ1-1): ETGVTQSPTHLIKTRGQQVTLRCSSQSGHNTVSWYQQALGQGPQFIFQYYREEENGRGNFPPRFSGLQFPNYSSELNVNALELDDSALYLCASSPIMNTEAFFGQGTRLTVV.

The chain links TRBV28 to TRBJ1-5; maybe TRBD1 (6 bases). The germline CDR1 and CDR2 sequences are MDHEN and SYDVKM. This CDR3 is 14 amino acids long. Trimming shortened V by 4 bases and J by 3 bases, and 10 bases separated the two germline ends. The CDR3 sequence: CASSYGQFNQPQHF. CDR3 nucleotides: TGTGCCAGCAGTTACGGACAGTTCAATCAGCCCCAGCATTTT.